This is a list of T cell receptor beta chains from one sample in a study of tumor and adjacent non-tumor tissue in lung cancer. TCRdb redid the calling of the multiplex PCR reads with MiXCR, one entry per CDR3 protein. The sample includes under 95,000 distinct CDR3 sequences, 65% to 75% seen only once; the top ten take about 16%. Sequencing used lung tumor tissue. These receptors all stem from a man in his 60s with non-small cell lung cancer. CDR3s include the opening cysteine and the closing phenylalanine or tryptophan. The D gene is left open where the match is weak. The size of a clone is reported for some rows only, either as once, few or many, or as a class for expanded clones.

d_call clone_size j_call v_call cdr3_aa cdr3_nt
. many TRBJ2-3 TRBV20-1 CSASGSGSTDTQYF TGCAGTGCTAGCGGGAGCGGAAGCACAGATACGCAGTATTTT
TRBD2 . TRBJ2-7 TRBV28 CASSLLVGTSGSSCEQYF TGTGCCAGCAGTTTACTTGTCGGGACTAGCGGGAGCTCCTGCGAGCAGTACTTC
. . TRBJ1-4 TRBV30 CACSVAGEDEKLFF TGTGCCTGTAGTGTTGCAGGGGAAGATGAAAAACTGTTTTTT
. . TRBJ1-2 TRBV29-1 CSVELGGRGGGYIF TGCAGCGTCGAATTAGGGGGTCGCGGTGGGGGCTACATCTTC
. few TRBJ2-1 TRBV5-6 CASSPGQGFYEQFF TGTGCCAGCAGCCCGGGGCAGGGTTTTTATGAGCAGTTCTTC
. . TRBJ2-7 TRBV6-5 CACRLSGRADEQYF TGTGCATGCAGACTTAGCGGCCGAGCGGACGAGCAGTACTTC
. once TRBJ1-2 TRBV11-2 CASSPKGGGVYTF TGTGCCAGCAGCCCAAAGGGGGGAGGCGTCTACACCTTC
. many TRBJ1-2 TRBV6-1 CASSDRMGVGYTF TGTGCCAGCAGTGACAGGATGGGTGTGGGCTACACCTTC
. . TRBJ2-5 TRBV5-1 CASSLDLETRYF TGCGCCAGCAGCTTGGATCTAGAGACCCGGTACTTC
. . TRBJ2-3 TRBV12-3/TRBV12-4 CASYGSRRSPTDTQYF TGCGCCAGCTACGGTTCACGGAGGTCCCCCACAGATACGCAGTATTTT
TRBD2 once TRBJ2-7 TRBV4-2 CASSQVAGSWTSNAYEQYF TGTGCCAGCAGCCAAGTTGCAGGCTCCTGGACTAGCAACGCCTACGAGCAGTACTTC
. many TRBJ2-1 TRBV5-4 CASSPQGVGPNEQFF TGTGCCAGCAGCCCTCAGGGAGTAGGTCCCAATGAGCAGTTCTTC
. . TRBJ1-3 TRBV4-3 CVSSQGLSQVSGNTIYF TGCGTCAGCAGCCAAGGTCTCTCACAAGTCTCTGGAAACACCATATATTTT
TRBD2 . TRBJ2-1 TRBV6-5 CASSYSSDLAGNNEQSF TGTGCCAGCAGTTACTCGAGTGATCTAGCGGGAAACAATGAGCAGTCCTTC
. . TRBJ1-1 TRBV4-1 CASSQAMTENTEAFF TGCGCCAGCAGCCAAGCCATGACGGAGAACACTGAAGCTTTCTTT
TRBD1 . TRBJ1-5 TRBV9 CASSVGQGWDQPRHF TGTGCCAGCAGCGTTGGACAGGGCTGGGATCAGCCCCGGCATTTT
TRBD2 once TRBJ2-7 TRBV4-1 CACSQNSGVFYDQYF TGCGCCTGCAGCCAGAATAGCGGGGTCTTCTACGACCAGTACTTC
. . TRBJ2-1 TRBV10-3 CAISGGDEQFF TGTGCCATCAGTGGGGGGGATGAACAGTTCTTC
TRBD2 . TRBJ2-1 TRBV7-8 CASSQTSGNEQFF TGTGCCAGCAGCCAGACTAGCGGCAATGAGCAGTTCTTC
. . TRBJ2-5 TRBV6-5 CTSTKRWGSRQETQYF TGTACCAGCACCAAGAGGTGGGGGAGTAGGCAAGAGACCCAGTACTTC
TRBD1 . TRBJ2-3 TRBV12-3/TRBV12-4 CASSSNGRGSTATQYF TGTGCCAGCAGTTCCAATGGCAGGGGGAGCACAGCTACGCAGTATTTT
TRBD1 . TRBJ2-3 TRBV7-9 CASSLGTGGITDTQYF TGTGCCAGCAGCCTCGGAACAGGGGGCATCACAGATACACAGTATTTT
. . TRBJ2-1 TRBV12-3/TRBV12-4 CANSRTTGPYNEQFF TGTGCCAACAGCCGTACGACAGGCCCTTACAATGAGCAGTTCTTC
. few TRBJ1-1 TRBV4-3 CTSSQEANTEALF TGCACCAGCAGCCAAGAAGCGAACACTGAAGCTCTCTTT
TRBD2 . TRBJ2-5 TRBV11-1 CVSSLGLAGKESQYF TGTGTCAGCAGCTTAGGACTAGCGGGGAAAGAGAGTCAGTACTTC
TRBD2 . TRBJ2-3 TRBV10-3 CAISAGASGGSDTHYF TGTGCCATCAGTGCTGGGGCTAGCGGGGGGTCTGATACGCATTATTTT
. . TRBJ2-1 TRBV11-1 CASSLDQDSYNEQFF TGTGCCAGCAGTTTAGACCAGGACTCCTACAATGAGCAGTTCTTC
. . TRBJ1-2 TRBV4-1 CPSSQEYPSRAGYTF TGCCCCAGTAGCCAAGAGTATCCCTCCCGGGCCGGCTACACCTTC
. . TRBJ2-1 TRBV5-4 CTSSFSHPAGLNEQFF TGTACCAGCAGCTTCAGCCATCCAGCCGGGCTCAATGAGCAGTTCTTC
. . TRBJ1-5 TRBV6-2/TRBV6-3 CASSHLGSGDQPQHF TGTGCCAGCAGTCATTTGGGCAGTGGGGATCAGCCCCAGCATTTT
. medium-sized TRBJ2-1 TRBV11-3 CASSLVPGNEQFF TGTGCCAGCAGCTTAGTTCCTGGGAATGAGCAGTTCTTC
. . TRBJ1-6 TRBV4-2 CAISQEVFRTGQANSPLHF TGTGCCATCAGCCAAGAGGTCTTTCGTACGGGACAAGCCAATTCACCCCTCCACTTT
. . TRBJ2-2 TRBV12-3/TRBV12-4 CASRPWGFYTGELFF TGTGCCAGCAGGCCCTGGGGGTTCTACACCGGGGAGCTGTTTTTT
. many TRBJ2-4 TRBV6-2/TRBV6-3 CASRAGTLKNIQYF TGTGCCAGCAGGGCAGGGACTCTCAAAAACATTCAGTACTTC
. . TRBJ2-7 TRBV28 CASRRIGRSYEQYF TGTGCCAGCAGACGCATCGGGCGCTCCTACGAGCAGTACTTC
. . TRBJ1-2 TRBV11-2 CARDLLGKTGYTF TGTGCCAGAGACTTATTGGGAAAAACAGGCTACACCTTC
. many TRBJ1-2 TRBV29-1 CSVNRDKSYGYTF TGCAGCGTCAACAGGGATAAGAGCTATGGCTACACCTTC
TRBD1 . TRBJ2-7 TRBV20-1 CSASLGTGDLEQYF TGCAGTGCTAGTCTCGGGACAGGGGACCTCGAGCAGTACTTC
. many TRBJ2-1 TRBV6-1 CASSLNEQSF TGTGCCAGCAGCTTGAATGAGCAGTCCTTC
. few TRBJ2-5 TRBV6-5 CASSCSLGTGETQYF TGTGCCAGCAGTTGCTCGTTGGGGACGGGTGAGACCCAGTACTTC
. . TRBJ1-2 TRBV6-5 CDSSTTTLDLYGYTF TGTGACAGCAGTACCACTACACTAGACCTCTATGGCTACACCTTC
. once TRBJ1-1 TRBV6-2/TRBV6-3 CANSYSRWIDAFF TGTGCCAACAGTTACTCAAGGTGGATTGATGCTTTCTTT
. . TRBJ2-2 TRBV2 CASSVLPGELSF TGTGCCAGCAGTGTATTACCCGGGGAGCTGTCTTTT
. . TRBJ2-1 TRBV5-4 CANSPDPASDEQFF TGTGCCAACAGCCCTGATCCCGCATCTGATGAGCAGTTCTTC
. . TRBJ2-3 TRBV24-1 CATSGKGTASTDTRYF TGTGCCACCAGTGGGAAGGGAACCGCTAGCACAGATACGCGGTATTTT
TRBD2 . TRBJ2-5 TRBV5-4 CTSSLVLAGGQETRYF TGTACCAGCAGCTTGGTGCTAGCGGGAGGTCAAGAGACCCGGTACTTC
TRBD1 . TRBJ1-1 TRBV11-3 CASSLPRGGLSEAFF TGTGCCAGCAGCCTTCCCAGGGGGGGGCTCAGTGAAGCTTTCTTT
. . TRBJ2-1 TRBV11-1 CASSFSGGAYEQFF TGTGCCAGCAGCTTTTCCGGCGGCGCATACGAGCAGTTCTTC
. . TRBJ2-3 TRBV6-1 CASSESIFMYSLTDTQYF TGTGCCAGCAGTGAATCAATCTTTATGTACAGCCTCACAGATACGCAGTATTTT
. . TRBJ1-1 TRBV6-5 CACSYRAQSQGWAVF TGTGCCTGCAGTTACAGGGCCCAGAGTCAGGGATGGGCTGTCTTT
. . TRBJ1-1 TRBV19 CASIQYTEAFF TGTGCCAGTATTCAGTACACTGAAGCTTTCTTT
. . TRBJ2-5 TRBV5-5 CASSHTLLAETQYF TGTGCTAGCAGCCATACCCTCCTCGCGGAGACCCAGTACTTC